This T cell receptor beta chain is from a study of T cell repertoires in cytomegalovirus infection. Study at large: Based on public TCR beta signatures, there were indications of CMV infection and of a matching HLA type. General study findings and limits: The cumulative frequency of public TCR beta families identified carriers of CMV plus the relevant HLA. Dominant in the ex vivo response were TCR beta clonotypes restricted by HLA-C and specific for CMV.

One entry per CDR3 protein results from TCRdb running MiXCR on the reads. The sample includes 200,000 to 300,000 distinct CDR3 sequences, approximately 13% of them seen just once. This clonotype has a count of ten or more. Its specificity is not known. Input material: PBMCs. The sequence derives from a human donor in good health (CMV status not recorded). Some clones in this sample may be carry-over from other donors' samples.

This chain's CDR3 is CASSTTGRSNQPQHF. The CDR3 DNA sequence: TGTGCCAGTAGTACGACAGGGAGAAGCAATCAGCCCCAGCATTTT. V gene TRBV19 combines with J gene TRBJ1-5; 7 bases match TRBD1. CDR3 length equals 15 residues. CDR1 and CDR2 from the germline V gene are LNHDA and SQIVND (reference sequence). After removal of 4 bases from V and 1 base from J, the junction contained 4 bases not matched to a gene.